This entry concerns a single T cell receptor (beta chain). The length of the CDR3 is 16 residues. In germline, CDR1 is LNHNV, CDR2 YYDKDF (reference sequence). Trimming at V came to 0 bases and at J to 8 bases, leaving 10 bases not matched to a gene. With MiXCR, TCRdb called clones anew from the PCR reads. The data contain just over 15,000 clones, roughly 25% of them singletons. This specimen comes from a study of metastatic and nonmetastatic thyroid tumors. Thyroid surgery was performed in patients who had received no treatment beforehand. This receptor was obtained from a female donor with papillary thyroid cancer or a benign thyroid nodule (not recorded which). Some clones in this sample may be carry-over from other donors' samples. Sequencing used tumor tissue. The chain has TRBV15 and TRBJ1-5, with 7 bases lining up with TRBD1. The CDR3 DNA follows: TGTGCCACCAGCAGAGACGGGGACAGTCCTTGGGAGCCCCAGCATTTT. Its translation: CATSRDGDSPWEPQHF.